The clone carrying this T cell receptor (beta chain) turned up a few times. This record belongs to a study of patients and donors after allogeneic stem cell transplantation. TCRdb reprocessed the RT-PCR reads with MiXCR, giving one entry per CDR3 protein. The sample includes about a million distinct CDR3 sequences, approximately 19% seen only once; the top ten take 5% to 6.5%. CDR3 length: 15 residues. The germline V gene encodes CDR1 SGHNT and CDR2 YYREEE (reference sequence). Deletions cut 2 bases from V and 0 bases from J, with 12 bases between. This TCR was sampled from a human donor who was either an allogeneic HSCT recipient or a stem cell or donor lymphocyte infusion donor (not recorded which). It is not recorded whose cells these are; they may come from a transplant donor. The rearrangement links TRBV5-4 to TRBJ2-7; unclear D gene. The specimen sequenced was blood, either unsorted or a sorted T cell fraction (not recorded which). The CDR3 here is CASSFDAARSYEQYF. CDR3 in DNA: TGTGCCAGCAGCTTTGACGCGGCCCGCTCCTACGAGCAGTACTTC.